This passage covers 2 T cell receptor beta chains from one sample sequenced in a study of OX40 agonist ivuxolimab in advanced cancers. Some clones are missing from TCRdb's copy, which holds only in-frame ones; the method was immunoSEQ multiplex PCR. The table records about 70,000 clones, almost 85% of them present only once. This specimen was CD4+ or CD8+ T cells sorted from blood, taken in a trial of the OX40 agonist ivuxolimab. Source of these receptors: an adult with an advanced solid tumor such as melanoma, head and neck, liver or kidney cancer.

The chain employs TRBV27 and TRBJ2-5; tentative D call: TRBD1 (6 bases). Per germline, CDR1 MNHEY and CDR2 SMNVEV (reference sequence). CDR3 size: 14 residues. Trimming pared 6 bases from V and 5 bases from J, leaving 16 bases between. The CDR3 nucleotides read TGTGCCAGCAGGGCACAGGGTGCGGGCGAGACCCAGTACTTC. This translates into CASRAQGAGETQYF.

This clone was recorded once. The chain has TRBV5-6 and TRBJ2-1, with D possibly called TRBD1 or TRBD2 (5 bases each). Germline loops: CDR1 SGHDT, CDR2 YYEEEE. V gave up 4 bases and J gave up 6 bases, with 20 bases separating them. This CDR3 comprises 16 residues. CDR3 DNA sequence: TGTGCCAGCAGCGGGGTCCAGGGCGGGTCTAGCAATGAGCAGTTCTTC. This encodes CASSGVQGGSSNEQFF. The complete variable domain, with remaining parts taken from reference TRBV5-6 and TRBJ2-1, reads DAGVTQSPTHLIKTRGQQVTLRCSPKSGHDTVSWYQQALGQGPQFIFQYYEEEERQRGNFPDRFSGHQFPNYSSELNVNALLLGDSALYLCASSGVQGGSSNEQFFGPGTRLTVL.